This T cell receptor beta chain was identified during a study of Ad26.COV2.S vaccination and SARS-CoV-2 variants. Treatment here: roughly 18 received Ad26.COV2.S at low or high dose, single or two shots; 5 received placebo; per-sample allocation not given. The investigators took samples on day 63 after the first vaccine or placebo injection. Within Boston, the person who donated was an adult of 18-55 years. Data came from immunoSEQ multiplex PCR; TCRdb stores just in-frame clones and leaves some out. The profile shows over 400,000 clones, roughly nine tenths of them singletons. About this clone itself: Its antigen is not identified.

Study conclusions and caveats: Substantial post-vaccination breadth of spike-specific CD8+ and CD4+ T cell responses was reported. Spike-specific TCR breadth was greater after Ad26.COV2.S than placebo. The analyses of TCR breadth and depth may have understated the size of total T cell responses.

Material: peripheral blood, obtained in a trial of Ad26.COV2.S vaccine versus placebo. This TCR was sampled from a person between 18 and 60 years old who received the Ad26.COV2.S COVID-19 vaccine or a placebo.

This chain's CDR3 is CASSSGTETQYF. The CDR3 DNA reads TGTGCCAGCAGCTCCGGGACTGAGACCCAGTACTTC. V is TRBV7-2 and J is TRBJ2-5; possible D gene TRBD2, 6 bases. V was cut by 4 bases and J by 5 bases, with 8 bases left in between. From germline, CDR1 is SGHTA and CDR2 FQGNSA. The CDR3 totals 12 residues.